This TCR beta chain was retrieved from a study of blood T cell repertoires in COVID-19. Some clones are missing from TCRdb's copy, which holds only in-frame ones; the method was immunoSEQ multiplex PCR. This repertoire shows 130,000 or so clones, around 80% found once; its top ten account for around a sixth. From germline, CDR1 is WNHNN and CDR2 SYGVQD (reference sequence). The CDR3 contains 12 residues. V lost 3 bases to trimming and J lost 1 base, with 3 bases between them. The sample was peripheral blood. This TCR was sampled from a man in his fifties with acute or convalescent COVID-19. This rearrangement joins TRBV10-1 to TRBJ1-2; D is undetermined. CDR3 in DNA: TGCGCCAGCAGTGACAGTAACTATGGCTACACCTTC. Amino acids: CASSDSNYGYTF.